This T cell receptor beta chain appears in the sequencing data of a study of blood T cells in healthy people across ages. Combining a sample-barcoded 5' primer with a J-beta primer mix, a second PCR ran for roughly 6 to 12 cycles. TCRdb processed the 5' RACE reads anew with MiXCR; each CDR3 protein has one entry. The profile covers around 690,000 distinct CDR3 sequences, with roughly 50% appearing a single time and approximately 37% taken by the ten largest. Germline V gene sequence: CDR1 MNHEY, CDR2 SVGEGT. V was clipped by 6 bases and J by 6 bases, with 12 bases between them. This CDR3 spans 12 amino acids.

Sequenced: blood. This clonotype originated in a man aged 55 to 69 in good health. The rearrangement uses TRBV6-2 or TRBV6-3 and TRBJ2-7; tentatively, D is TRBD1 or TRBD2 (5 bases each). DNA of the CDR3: TGTGCCAGCAGCCGCCCGGGGCGCGAGCAGTACTTC. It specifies CASSRPGREQYF.